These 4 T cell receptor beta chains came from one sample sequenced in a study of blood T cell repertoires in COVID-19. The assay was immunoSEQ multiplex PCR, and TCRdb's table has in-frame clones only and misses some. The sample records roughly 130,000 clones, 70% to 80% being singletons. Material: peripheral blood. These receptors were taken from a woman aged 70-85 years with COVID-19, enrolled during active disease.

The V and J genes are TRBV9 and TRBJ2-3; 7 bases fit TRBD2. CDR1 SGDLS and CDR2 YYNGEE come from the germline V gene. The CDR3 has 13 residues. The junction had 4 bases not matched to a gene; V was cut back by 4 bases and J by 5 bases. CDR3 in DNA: TGTGCCAGCAGCTACGGGGAGGGAGATACGCAGTATTTT. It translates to CASSYGEGDTQYF.

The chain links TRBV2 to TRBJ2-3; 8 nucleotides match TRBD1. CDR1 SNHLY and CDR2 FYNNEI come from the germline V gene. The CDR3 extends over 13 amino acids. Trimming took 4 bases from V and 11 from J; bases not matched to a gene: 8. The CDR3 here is CASSASDRVWQYF. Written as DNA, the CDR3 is TGTGCCAGCAGTGCCTCGGACAGGGTTTGGCAGTATTTT. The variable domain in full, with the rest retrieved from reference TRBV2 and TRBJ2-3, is EPEVTQTPSHQVTQMGQEVILRCVPISNHLYFYWYRQILGQKVEFLVSFYNNEISEKSEIFDDQFSVERPDGSNFTLKIRSTKLEDSAMYFCASSASDRVWQYFGPGTRLTVL.

CDR3 in DNA: TGTGCCAGCATGTGGGGCAGGGGGTCCTACGAGCAGTACTTC. Its translation is CASMWGRGSYEQYF. The rearrangement uses TRBV5-6 and TRBJ2-7, with TRBD1 identical over 7 bases. The length of the CDR3 is 14 residues. Germline assignment: CDR1 SGHDT and CDR2 YYEEEE. Trimming removed 6 bases from V and 1 base from J; junction bases left unmatched: 7.

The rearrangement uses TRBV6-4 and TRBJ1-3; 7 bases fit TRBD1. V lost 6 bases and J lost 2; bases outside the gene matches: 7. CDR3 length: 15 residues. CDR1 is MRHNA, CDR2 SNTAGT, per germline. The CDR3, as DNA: TGTGCCAGCAGCCCAGGGGGGACTGCTGGAAACACCATATATTTT. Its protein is CASSPGGTAGNTIYF.